The 19 T cell receptor beta chains below all came from one sample that was sequenced in a study of T cell repertoires in cytomegalovirus infection. TCRdb independently ran MiXCR on the reads; one entry per CDR3 protein. Counted here are 650,000 to 850,000 distinct CDR3 sequences, roughly 29% occurring once; the ten biggest clones make up about 12%. No antigen has been identified for these receptors. Sequences were derived from cultured CD8+ T cells from PBMCs, sampled from culture after CMV antigen stimulation. These TCRs come from a human donor in good health (CMV status not recorded). Some clones in this sample may be carry-over from other donors' samples.

For this clonotype: A much larger clone lies a single base off, so this may be a read error. V gene TRBV12-3 or TRBV12-4 combines with J gene TRBJ1-2; 7 nucleotides line up with TRBD1. V shed 6 bases, J shed 5 bases, and the junction held 12 bases outside the gene matches. The CDR3 runs to 15 residues. Here the CDR3 reads CASSPAHRGPYGYTF. CDR3 sequence (DNA): TGTGCCAGCAGCCCCGCCCACAGGGGTCCTTATGGCTACACCTTC.

The chain uses TRBV7-9 and TRBJ2-5, with no clear D. Germline V gene lookup returns CDR1 SEHNR and CDR2 FQNEAQ (reference sequence). The CDR3 has 14 residues. V lost 0 bases and J 0 bases, leaving 5 bases between the germline ends. Here the CDR3 reads CASSLALDQETQYF. The CDR3 nucleotides are TGTGCCAGCAGCTTAGCGCTAGACCAAGAGACCCAGTACTTC.

The rearrangement links TRBV5-6 to TRBJ2-1; the D gene is possibly TRBD2 (6 bases). Germline CDR1 SGHDT, CDR2 YYEEEE. V lost 4 bases, J lost 9 bases, and 8 bases lay in between. This CDR3 region has 11 residues. In DNA, the CDR3 is TGTGCCAGCAGCCGGGGGATTGAGCAGTTCTTC. This gives the protein CASSRGIEQFF.

This sequence joins TRBV15 and TRBJ2-5; D is perhaps TRBD1 (5 bases). This CDR3 is built from 17 residues. Per the germline V gene, CDR1 is LNHNV and CDR2 is YYDKDF (reference sequence). V gave up 1 base and J gave up 7 bases, with 22 bases separating them. CDR3 loop: CATSRVEGVTPGATQYF. The CDR3 nucleotides are TGTGCCACCAGCAGAGTGGAAGGGGTTACACCCGGAGCGACCCAGTACTTC. Full variable domain (remainder filled in from reference TRBV15 and TRBJ2-5): DAMVIQNPRYQVTQFGKPVTLSCSQTLNHNVMYWYQQKSSQAPKLLFHYYDKDFNNEADTPDNFQSRRPNTSFCFLDIRSPGLGDTAMYLCATSRVEGVTPGATQYFGPGTRLLVL.

The gene calls are TRBV19 and TRBJ2-1; 11 nucleotides agree with TRBD2. This CDR3 contains 14 residues. Trimming at V came to 7 bases and at J to 6 bases, leaving 5 bases not matched to a gene. Germline V CDR1 and CDR2: LNHDA, SQIVND (reference sequence). In nucleotides, the CDR3 is TGTGCCAGTATTGGGGGACTAGCGGCCAATGAGCAGTTCTTC. This encodes CASIGGLAANEQFF. The full variable domain, rest sourced from reference TRBV19 and TRBJ2-1, is DGGITQSPKYLFRKEGQNVTLSCEQNLNHDAMYWYRQDPGQGLRLIYYSQIVNDFQKGDIAEGYSVSREKKESFPLTVTSAQKNPTAFYLCASIGGLAANEQFFGPGTRLTVL.

Many counts were recorded for this clonotype. The CDR3 region has the DNA TGTGCCAGCAGCCCATGGGATGGATCCTACGAGCAGTACTTC. Its translation is CASSPWDGSYEQYF. The gene calls are TRBV7-6 and TRBJ2-7; D uncertain. V lost 5 bases and J 1 base, leaving 12 bases between the germline ends. The length of the CDR3 is 14 residues. Germline V gives CDR1 SGHVS, CDR2 FNYEAQ.

This clonotype showed up just a few times. J is TRBJ2-1 and V is TRBV6-6, with 10 bases aligning to TRBD1. Germline V gene data show CDR1 as MNHNY and CDR2 as SVGAGI (reference sequence). The CDR3 loop spans 13 amino acids. Germline trimming cut 5 bases from V and 6 bases from J; bases unmatched to any gene: 1. The CDR3 DNA is TGTGCCAGCAGTGGGGACAGGGGCAATGAGCAGTTCTTC. As protein: CASSGDRGNEQFF.

This clonotype has more than one count but fewer than ten. The J gene is TRBJ1-2, the V gene TRBV27; D not certain. Between the trimmed V and J ends, which lost 5 bases and 4 bases, there was a span of 17 bases. There are 15 residues in the CDR3. The germline V gene has CDR1 MNHEY and CDR2 SMNVEV (reference sequence). The CDR3 DNA sequence: TGTGCCAGCAGTCCTTCCAGAGTTCGAACCTATGGCTACACCTTC. It specifies CASSPSRVRTYGYTF.

The chain joins TRBV10-3 to TRBJ2-3; weak D call: TRBD2 (6 bases). Germline lookup yields CDR1 ENHRY and CDR2 SYGVKD. Trimming shortened V by 2 bases and J by 0 bases, and 12 bases separated the two germline ends. The CDR3 consists of 16 residues. For the CDR3, the DNA is TGTGCCATCAGTGAGGGGGAGGCGTGGAGCACAGATACGCAGTATTTT. Translated, it gives CAISEGEAWSTDTQYF.

This clonotype has only a few counts. This chain connects TRBV5-5 to TRBJ2-3, with 9 bases matching TRBD1. This CDR3 is 17 amino acids long. Germline CDR1 reads SGHKS; CDR2 reads YYEKEE (reference sequence). Unmatched junction bases numbered 11, after V lost 0 bases and J lost 6 bases. The CDR3 DNA reads as TGTGCCAGCAGCTTGGCCCCCGGACAGGGGAGGTTGGATACGCAGTATTTT. Its protein is CASSLAPGQGRLDTQYF. The whole variable domain, remainder taken from reference TRBV5-5 and TRBJ2-3, is DAGVTQSPTHLIKTRGQQVTLRCSPISGHKSVSWYQQVLGQGPQFIFQYYEKEERGRGNFPDRFSARQFPNYSSELNVNALLLGDSALYLCASSLAPGQGRLDTQYFGPGTRLTVL.

The chain employs TRBV13 and TRBJ2-3; a weak D match, TRBD1 (5 bases). The length of the CDR3 is 15 residues. V was clipped by 8 bases and J by 13 bases, with 28 bases between them. CDR1 and CDR2 (germline): PRHDT, FYEKMQ (reference sequence). The CDR3, as DNA: TGTGCCAGCTTTGTTAAGGACAACCTAGGGATACGCAAGTATTTT. This gives the protein CASFVKDNLGIRKYF. Drawing the rest from reference TRBV13 and TRBJ2-3, the complete variable domain is AAGVIQSPRHLIKEKRETATLKCYPIPRHDTVYWYQQGPGQDPQFLISFYEKMQSDKGSIPDRFSAQQFSDYHSELNMSSLELGDSALYFCASFVKDNLGIRKYFGPGTRLTVL.

This chain uses TRBV7-9 with TRBJ2-5; tentatively, D is TRBD1 (6 bases). CDR3 length equals 15 residues. V lost 4 bases and J 4 bases, leaving 16 bases between the germline ends. Germline-derived CDR1 and CDR2 are SEHNR and FQNEAQ (reference sequence). The CDR3 protein is CASSSSGVVGETQYF. CDR3 bases: TGTGCCAGCAGCTCCTCAGGGGTGGTTGGAGAGACCCAGTACTTC. The entire variable domain, with the rest obtained from reference TRBV7-9 and TRBJ2-5, is as follows: DTGVSQNPRHKITKRGQNVTFRCDPISEHNRLYWYRQTLGQGPEFLTYFQNEAQLEKSRLLSDRFSAERPKGSFSTLEIQRTEQGDSAMYLCASSSSGVVGETQYFGPGTRLLVL.

The chain uses TRBV6-5 and TRBJ1-1; D gene unclear. The CDR3 loop spans 16 amino acids. Trimming removed 1 base at V and 0 bases at J, with 12 bases between. Germline V gene data show CDR1 as MNHEY and CDR2 as SVGAGI. The CDR3: CASSYYLAGVNTEAFF. The CDR3 DNA is TGTGCCAGCAGTTACTATCTGGCAGGCGTGAACACTGAAGCTTTCTTT.

This chain uses TRBV27 with TRBJ1-1; the D is unclear. CDR3 length: 10 amino acids. The V end was cut by 8 bases, the J end by 8 bases, with 9 bases between. Germline assignment: CDR1 MNHEY and CDR2 SMNVEV (reference sequence). This CDR3 is CASGKPEAFF. Here the CDR3 DNA reads TGTGCCAGCGGTAAACCCGAAGCTTTCTTT.

This chain connects TRBV7-9 to TRBJ1-4, with D perhaps TRBD1 (6 bases). The CDR3 has 14 amino acids. The germline CDR1 and CDR2 sequences are SEHNR and FQNEAQ (reference sequence). Trimming stripped 5 bases from V and 8 bases from J, with 15 bases between. The chain's CDR3 is CASSPSGAREKLFF. The CDR3 region has the DNA TGTGCCAGCAGCCCTTCGGGGGCCAGAGAAAAACTGTTTTTT.

This clonotype was seen at least ten times. The chain uses TRBV28 and TRBJ2-2, with 8 bases lining up with TRBD1. Germline-derived CDR1 and CDR2 are MDHEN and SYDVKM. This CDR3 is built from 15 residues. J gave up 7 bases and V 5 bases, and 9 bases lay outside the gene matches. CDR3 nucleotides: TGTGCCAGCAGTACCCGCAGGGGGCACGACGGGGAGCTGTTTTTT. Its translation is CASSTRRGHDGELFF.

The gene calls are TRBV7-9 and TRBJ2-2; D is uncertain. There are 15 residues in the CDR3. The germline gives CDR1 SEHNR, CDR2 FQNEAQ (reference sequence). Trimming removed 8 bases at V and 2 bases at J, with 15 bases between. The CDR3 nucleotides are TGTGCCAGCGTCCGACATGGGCTTAACACCGGGGAGCTGTTTTTT. As protein: CASVRHGLNTGELFF.

As regards this clonotype: The junction departs from the called germline gene at one end, perhaps through a read error. This chain links TRBV27 with TRBJ2-3, with D perhaps TRBD1 (6 bases). CDR3 length: 17 residues. Germline CDR1 is MNHEY and CDR2 is SMNVEV (reference sequence). In DNA, the CDR3 is TGTGCCAGCAGTTTACCCCAAGACAGGCCTAGCACAGAGACGCAGTATTTT. As protein: CASSLPQDRPSTETQYF.

J is TRBJ2-7 and V is TRBV6-6; D gene uncertain. V lost 2 bases and J 2 bases, leaving 4 bases between the germline ends. This CDR3 region has 12 residues. Germline CDR1 MNHNY, CDR2 SVGAGI (reference sequence). DNA of the CDR3: TGTGCCAGCAGTTACGTGCCCTACGAGCAGTACGTC. As protein: CASSYVPYEQYV.